This TCR beta chain was recovered during a study of blood T cells in healthy people across ages (dated by TCRdb to about 2015). As for the study more broadly: In model experiments, template switching captured roughly one uniquely barcoded TCR beta cDNA molecule for every two T cells. Using deep sequencing normalized with unique cDNA molecular identifiers, the study measured how TCR beta repertoire diversity changes with age. The donors were divided into four age groups: young (average approximately 17 years), middle-aged (approximately 42), aged (approximately 62) and long-lived (roughly 82). To avoid experimental bias, donors of different ages were distributed randomly across sequencing lanes. For two donors (one aged 18 to 30 and one aged 80 or older), the study analyzed two additional independent replicas of 1 million unique cDNA reads from the same blood draw. Overall results and qualifications from the work: Since profiling was done on bulk unsorted PBMCs, naive and antigen-experienced compartments could not be conclusively compared. As age increased, observed TCR beta diversity per million T cells dropped in a roughly linear way, and a significant reduction was already evident by age roughly 36. Compared with the aged group, the long-lived group had more naive CD4+ T cells, fewer expanded clones and increased TCR diversity, suggesting age selection. Because donor CMV infection status was unknown, age-related changes in expanded clonotypes were potentially confounded. There was a strong correlation between observed TCR beta diversity and the percentage of naive T cells measured by flow cytometry. Estimates of total diversity based on one million sequenced T cells were regarded as lower bounds and as underestimates.

The library was obtained by 5' RACE. The sequencing machine was an Illumina HiSeq 2500. A second PCR of roughly 6 to 11 cycles was run with a J-beta primer mix and a sample-barcoded 5' primer. Each TCR beta cDNA molecule received a unique molecular identifier from a template-switch 5' adaptor carrying 12 random nucleotides. At least 2.5 million CDR3-containing paired-end reads were obtained from each sample. First-strand cDNA was synthesized from all RNA with the Mint cDNA synthesis kit, primed by a TRBC-specific oligonucleotide. Following uracil-DNA glycosylase treatment, all cDNA underwent a first 18-cycle PCR with the universal primers M1SS and BC2_uni_R. Regarding the original processing steps: For normalization, 1 million high-quality reads were randomly selected from each sample, with every read carrying a distinct molecular identifier. Reads sharing molecular identifiers were discarded rather than binned into consensus sequences. MiTCR, with a Q25 quality threshold and the strictest error-elimination algorithm, was used for CDR3 identification, clonotype clustering and error correction. Lower-bound total TCR beta diversity was estimated with a nonparametric unseen species model using Euler transformation. Starting from the raw public reads, TCRdb applied fastp trimming at Q25, assembled clones with MiXCR and retained in-frame beta chains. Every distinct CDR3 protein forms one entry, paired with its most common genes and DNA. TCRdb assigned the V and J calls; the authors' analysis was not used. This sample holds roughly 1,700,000 distinct CDR3 sequences; 28% were observed only once. 7.7% of the sample comes from the top ten.

For this clonotype: What this receptor recognizes is not known. No qualities accompany the bases; no much larger clone lies one base away.

The roughly 39 donors, aged about 6 to 95 years, were systemically healthy Caucasian individuals from Russia. Each donor gave about 11 milliliters of peripheral blood, drawn into EDTA-treated Vacutainer tubes. PBMCs were isolated by Ficoll-Paque density-gradient centrifugation, with at least 6.5 million obtained per sample. Total RNA, at least 6 micrograms per sample, was extracted from PBMCs with Trizol reagent. The percentages of naive CD45RAhigh/CD27high T cells were determined by flow cytometry on a PBMC aliquot from every donor. Trimming takes 3 bases from V and 3 bases from J, and the germline ends sit 13 bases apart. Including cysteine and phenylalanine, the CDR3 has 15 amino acids. Kept here is only the CDR3 DNA, which spans 45 bases and is read in frame from base 1. CDR1 and CDR2 are read off the germline V gene (reference sequence) as MNHEY and SMNVEV.

Recombination connected TRBV27 to TRBJ2-3, with an unclear D gene assignment. The receptor was derived from a woman in her thirties in good health. The sample was blood. The nucleotide sequence is given as TGTGCCAGCAGTTTGAATGCTTTTGGAACAGATACGCAGTATTTT. This translates into CASSLNAFGTDTQYF.